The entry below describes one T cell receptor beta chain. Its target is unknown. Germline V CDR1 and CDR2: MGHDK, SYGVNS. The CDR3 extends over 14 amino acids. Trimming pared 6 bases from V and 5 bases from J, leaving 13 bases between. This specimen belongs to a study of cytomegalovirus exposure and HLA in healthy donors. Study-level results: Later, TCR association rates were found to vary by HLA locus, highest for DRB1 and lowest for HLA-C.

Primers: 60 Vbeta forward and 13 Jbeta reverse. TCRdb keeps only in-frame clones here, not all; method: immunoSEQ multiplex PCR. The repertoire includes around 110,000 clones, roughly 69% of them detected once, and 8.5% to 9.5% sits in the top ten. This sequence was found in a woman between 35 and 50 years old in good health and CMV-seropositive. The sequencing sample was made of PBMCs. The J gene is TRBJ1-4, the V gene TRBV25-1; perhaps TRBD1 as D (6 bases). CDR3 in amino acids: CASSRQAINEKLFF. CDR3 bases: TGTGCCAGCAGCAGACAGGCCATCAATGAAAAACTGTTTTTT.